The present T cell receptor beta chain was sequenced within a study of tumor-infiltrating lymphocytes in primary liver carcinoma. Study overall: Tumor staging was T1-T3 N0M0; sizes spanned roughly 4.2 to 10 cm across. Sequenced samples came back with roughly 3.65 to 7.5 million productive TCRbeta reads, and the counts looked alike across tissue types. Points from the study as a whole: For tumor-adjacent and tumor-blood pairs, overlap was less than that seen for tumor region pairs.

With regard to this clonotype: Antigen unknown. The junction and the germline gene differ at one end; a read error may be behind it.

Production of TCR beta cDNA used 400 to 650 ng total RNA together with a constant-region primer. Each TCR beta library was derived from three nested multiplex PCR rounds that employed slightly modified ARM-PCR. TRBV1-TRBV30 forward and Cbeta reverse primers drove the first two approximately 10-cycle rounds. TCRdb ran MiXCR on the multiplex PCR reads and lists one entry per CDR3 protein. The sample has approximately 340,000 distinct CDR3 sequences; less than 75% are singletons. This CDR3 contains 13 residues. Alongside blood RNA obtained from unsorted whole blood, germline DNA was also extracted. The V and J genes are TRBV12-3 or TRBV12-4 and TRBJ2-5; TRBD2 aligns across 7 bases. This clonotype was sampled from a man in his forties or fifties with primary liver carcinoma and hepatitis B virus infection. Sequencing was performed on peripheral blood. For the CDR3, the DNA is TGTGCCATCAGTCCCCTCGGGACTAAGACCCAGTACTTC. This codes for CAISPLGTKTQYF.